These T cell receptor beta chains were read from a single sample in a study of blood T cell repertoires in COVID-19. TCRdb's table, derived via immunoSEQ multiplex PCR, lists solely in-frame clones and lacks some. The sample lists some 170,000 clones, roughly 93% occurring once. The specimen sequenced was peripheral blood. The receptor set was obtained from a woman aged 55-69 years with COVID-19, enrolled during active disease. Both conserved end residues are part of each CDR3. A D gene is named only where the DNA matches it firmly. Clone size appears in some rows only: once, few, many, or a class for an expanded clone.

DNA	CDR3	D	V	J	size	length
TGTGCCAGCTCACCAGGCACCACCTACGAGCAGTACTTC	CASSPGTTYEQYF	NA	TRBV18	TRBJ2-7	NA	13
TGTGCCAGCAGCCAAGATCTAGCGGGGGGGCGAGATACGCAGTATTTT	CASSQDLAGGRDTQYF	TRBD2	TRBV3-1/TRBV3-2	TRBJ2-3	NA	16
TGCAGCGTTGAAGATAGAAACTCTGGAAACACCATATATTTT	CSVEDRNSGNTIYF	NA	TRBV29-1	TRBJ1-3	NA	14
TGTGCCAGCAAAGCGGGTAATCAGCCCCAGCATTTT	CASKAGNQPQHF	NA	TRBV28	TRBJ1-5	once	12
TGTGCCAGCAGCAAAGTAAGACAGAACCATAATTCACCCCTCCACTTT	CASSKVRQNHNSPLHF	NA	TRBV21-1	TRBJ1-6	NA	16
TGTGCCAGCAGCACCCAGGGGGGAAACACCGGGGAGCTGTTTTTT	CASSTQGGNTGELFF	NA	TRBV7-2	TRBJ2-2	few	15
TGTGCCAGCAGCGTATTACCGGGAAGCTCTGGAAACACCATATATTTT	CASSVLPGSSGNTIYF	NA	TRBV9	TRBJ1-3	NA	16
TGTGCCAGCAGCCCTAGGGGCCAGGAAGACGGCTACACCTTC	CASSPRGQEDGYTF	NA	TRBV7-9	TRBJ1-2	NA	14
TGTGCCAGTACTTACGGGCGGGGACCCTCCTACGAGCAGTACTTC	CASTYGRGPSYEQYF	NA	TRBV19	TRBJ2-7	NA	15
TGTGCCAGCGGTACTGACACCGGGGAGCTGTTTTTT	CASGTDTGELFF	NA	TRBV6-6	TRBJ2-2	once	12
TGTGCCAGCAGCAGGGACAGGGTAAATGGCTACACCTTC	CASSRDRVNGYTF	TRBD1	TRBV5-4	TRBJ1-2	NA	13
TGTGCCAGCTCACCATTAATGACTAGCGGGGGTTACAATGAGCAGTTCTTC	CASSPLMTSGGYNEQFF	TRBD2	TRBV18	TRBJ2-1	NA	17
TGTGCCAGCAGCTTAGCTGGCCAGGGGGCCCGTTATGGCTACACCTTC	CASSLAGQGARYGYTF	TRBD1	TRBV7-9	TRBJ1-2	few	16
TGTGCCAGCAGTTACTCTAGGACAGGGAGGTTCGACTATGGCTACACCTTC	CASSYSRTGRFDYGYTF	TRBD1	TRBV6-2/TRBV6-3	TRBJ1-2	NA	17
TGTGCCAGCAGGACCAGTTCCGGAACACAGGCTTCCTTC	CASRTSSGTQASF	NA	TRBV11-2	TRBJ1-2	NA	13
TGCAGCGTCGACGGCCAGGGTAACTATGGCTACACCTTC	CSVDGQGNYGYTF	NA	TRBV29-1	TRBJ1-2	NA	13
TGTGCCAGCAGCCCCCACCGACAGGGGTCCGGAAACACCATATATTTT	CASSPHRQGSGNTIYF	TRBD1	TRBV7-2	TRBJ1-3	once	16
TGTGCCAGCAGCTCGAGGACAGGGGCCGGATCACCCCTCCACTTT	CASSSRTGAGSPLHF	TRBD1	TRBV11-2	TRBJ1-6	NA	15
TGTGCCAGCTCACAGCAAACCGGGACTAGGACAGATACGCAGTATTTT	CASSQQTGTRTDTQYF	TRBD2	TRBV18	TRBJ2-3	NA	16
TGTGCCACCGCGAGGGACAGGGGCCCGGCTCGGCCCCAGCATTTT	CATARDRGPARPQHF	TRBD1	TRBV15	TRBJ1-5	NA	15
TGCGCCAGCAGCTTGGGCGCAAATTACGAGCAGTACTTC	CASSLGANYEQYF	NA	TRBV5-1	TRBJ2-7	NA	13
TGTGCCAGCCGGGAGACAGCTATGCGCGGCTACACCTTC	CASRETAMRGYTF	NA	TRBV6-5	TRBJ1-2	NA	13
TGTGCCAGCAACCTACAGGGGTTCCATGAGCAGTTCTTC	CASNLQGFHEQFF	TRBD1	TRBV6-1	TRBJ2-1	NA	13
TGCGCCAGCAGATGGGGGCTGATGGCGGAAGCTTTCTTT	CASRWGLMAEAFF	NA	TRBV10-1	TRBJ1-1	NA	13
TGCGCCAGCAGCTTATCGGATACTCGGGACTATGGCTACACCTTC	CASSLSDTRDYGYTF	NA	TRBV5-1	TRBJ1-2	few	15
TGTGCCAGCTCACCAAATCAGCGGGGGGGCTACACCTTC	CASSPNQRGGYTF	NA	TRBV18	TRBJ1-2	NA	13
TGTGCCAGCAGCCAATTTCAAGGGGTCCCCTATGGCTACACCTTC	CASSQFQGVPYGYTF	NA	TRBV5-6	TRBJ1-2	NA	15
TGTGCCAGCTCACGTACCGGGACAGGGACGGACACTGAAGCTTTCTTT	CASSRTGTGTDTEAFF	TRBD1	TRBV18	TRBJ1-1	once	16
TGTGCCAGCAGCCTATCGACTAGCACAGATACGCAGTATTTT	CASSLSTSTDTQYF	NA	TRBV7-9	TRBJ2-3	NA	14
TGTGCCAGCAGCGTAACCCGGGGAATCACTGAAGCTTTCTTT	CASSVTRGITEAFF	NA	TRBV7-3	TRBJ1-1	NA	14